This T cell receptor (beta chain) originates from a study of identifying expanded T cells in peripheral blood. Study-level results: Across healthy donors, higher total template counts meant significantly greater approximately two-week count variance. Differentially abundant clones: 1 to 1.5 between replicates, 16.4 at approximately 14 days, roughly 18 at four.

During the collection period, no donor immune events like infections were recorded. For this clone: The antigen is unknown. Mismatch with germline at one junction end may stem from a read error. Additional DNA sequences in this sample encode the identical CDR3.

Clones were sequenced by immunoSEQ multiplex PCR, and TCRdb holds only the in-frame ones, with some missing. The repertoire holds 70,000 or so clones, with roughly 90% as singletons. Specimen: blood. This TCR derives from a person aged 18 to 75 in good health.

CDR3 residues: CASSDSVGQPQHF. CDR3 DNA sequence: TGTGCTAGCAGTGACTCGGTGGGGCAGCCCCAGCATTTT. This chain uses TRBV6-4 with TRBJ1-5; D remains ambiguous. The CDR3 extends over 13 amino acids. Germline V gene data show CDR1 as MRHNA and CDR2 as SNTAGT.